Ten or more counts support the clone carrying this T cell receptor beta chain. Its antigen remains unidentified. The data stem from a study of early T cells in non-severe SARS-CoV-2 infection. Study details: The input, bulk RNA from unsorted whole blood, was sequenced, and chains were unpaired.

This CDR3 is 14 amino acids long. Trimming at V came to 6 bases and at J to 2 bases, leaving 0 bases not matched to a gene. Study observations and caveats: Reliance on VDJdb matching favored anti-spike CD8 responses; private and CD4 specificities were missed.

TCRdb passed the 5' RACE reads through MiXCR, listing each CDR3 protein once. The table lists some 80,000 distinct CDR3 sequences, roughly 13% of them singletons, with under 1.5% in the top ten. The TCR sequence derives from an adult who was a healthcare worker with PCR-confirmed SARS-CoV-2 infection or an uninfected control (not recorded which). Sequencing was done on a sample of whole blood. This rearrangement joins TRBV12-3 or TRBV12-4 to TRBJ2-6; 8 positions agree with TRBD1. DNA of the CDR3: TGTGCCAGCAGGACAGGGGCTGGGGCCAACGTCCTGACTTTC. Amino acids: CASRTGAGANVLTF.